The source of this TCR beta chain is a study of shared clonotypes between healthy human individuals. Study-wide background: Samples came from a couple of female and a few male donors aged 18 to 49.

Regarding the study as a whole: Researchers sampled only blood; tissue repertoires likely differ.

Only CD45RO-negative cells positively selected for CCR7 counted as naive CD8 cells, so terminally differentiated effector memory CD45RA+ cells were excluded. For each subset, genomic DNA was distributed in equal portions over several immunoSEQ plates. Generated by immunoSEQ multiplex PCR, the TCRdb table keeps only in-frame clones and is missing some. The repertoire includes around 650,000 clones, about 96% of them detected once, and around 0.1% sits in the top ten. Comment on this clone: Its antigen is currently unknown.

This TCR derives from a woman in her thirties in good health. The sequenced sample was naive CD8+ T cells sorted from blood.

In DNA form, the CDR3 reads TGTGCCAGCAGTTTGGCACCCGTTGACTCCTACGAGCAGTACTTC. Protein: CASSLAPVDSYEQYF. The genes are TRBV28 and TRBJ2-7; D is unresolved. V was clipped by 3 bases and J by 0 bases, with 12 bases between them. The CDR3 contains 15 residues. Per the germline V gene, CDR1 is MDHEN and CDR2 is SYDVKM.